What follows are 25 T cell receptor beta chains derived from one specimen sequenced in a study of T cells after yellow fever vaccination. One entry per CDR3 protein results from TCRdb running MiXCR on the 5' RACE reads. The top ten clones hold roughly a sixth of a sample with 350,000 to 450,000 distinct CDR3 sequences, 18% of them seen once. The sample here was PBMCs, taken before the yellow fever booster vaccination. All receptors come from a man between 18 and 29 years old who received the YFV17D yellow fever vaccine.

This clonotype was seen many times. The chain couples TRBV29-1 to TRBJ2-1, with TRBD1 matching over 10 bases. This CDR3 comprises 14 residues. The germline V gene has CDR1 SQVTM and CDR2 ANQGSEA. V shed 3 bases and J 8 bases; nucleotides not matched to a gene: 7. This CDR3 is CSVERDRGFHEQFF. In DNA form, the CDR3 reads TGCAGCGTTGAGCGGGACAGGGGTTTTCATGAGCAGTTCTTC.

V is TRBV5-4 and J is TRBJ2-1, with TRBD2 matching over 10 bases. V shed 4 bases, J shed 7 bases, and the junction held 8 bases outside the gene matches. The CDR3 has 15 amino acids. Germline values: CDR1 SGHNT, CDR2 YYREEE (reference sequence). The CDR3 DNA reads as TGTGCCAGCAGCCTCCAGGAGCGGGGGGGGAATGAGCAGTTCTTC. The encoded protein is CASSLQERGGNEQFF.

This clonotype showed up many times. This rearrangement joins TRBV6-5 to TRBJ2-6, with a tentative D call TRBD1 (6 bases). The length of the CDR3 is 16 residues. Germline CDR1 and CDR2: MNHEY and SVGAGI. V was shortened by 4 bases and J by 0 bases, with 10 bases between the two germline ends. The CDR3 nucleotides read TGTGCCAGCAGTTCCACAGGGAGCTCTGGGGCCAACGTCCTGACTTTC. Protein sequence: CASSSTGSSGANVLTF.

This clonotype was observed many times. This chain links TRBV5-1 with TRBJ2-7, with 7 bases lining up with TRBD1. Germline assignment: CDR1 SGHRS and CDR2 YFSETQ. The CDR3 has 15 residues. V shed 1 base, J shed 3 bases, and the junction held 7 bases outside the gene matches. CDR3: CASSLKPGGLYEQYV. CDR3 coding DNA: TGCGCCAGCAGCTTGAAGCCAGGGGGTCTCTACGAGCAGTACGTC.

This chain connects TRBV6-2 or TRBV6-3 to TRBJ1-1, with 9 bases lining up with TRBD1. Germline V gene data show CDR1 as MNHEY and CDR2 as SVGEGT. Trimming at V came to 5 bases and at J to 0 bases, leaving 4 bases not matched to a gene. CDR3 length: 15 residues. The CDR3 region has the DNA TGTGCCAGCAGTATCGGGACAGGGATGAACACTGAAGCTTTCTTT. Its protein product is CASSIGTGMNTEAFF.

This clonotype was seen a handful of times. CDR3 DNA sequence: TGCGCCAGCAGCCAAGTAGGTGGGCCCTCCTACGAGCAGTACTTC. Translating it yields CASSQVGGPSYEQYF. The chain employs TRBV4-1 and TRBJ2-7; D not resolved. The CDR3 consists of 15 residues. Trimming cost V 1 base and J 0 bases, with 10 bases left between them. Germline CDR1 and CDR2: MGHRA and YSYEKL.

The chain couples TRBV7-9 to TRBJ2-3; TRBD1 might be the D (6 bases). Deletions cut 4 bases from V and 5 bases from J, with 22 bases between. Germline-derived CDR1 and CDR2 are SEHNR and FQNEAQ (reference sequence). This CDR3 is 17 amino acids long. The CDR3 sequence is CASSSYSYREPKDTQYF. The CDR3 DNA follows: TGTGCCAGCAGCTCCTATTCATACAGGGAGCCAAAAGATACGCAGTATTTT.

This chain's CDR3 is CASSLEGQTPDTQYF. The CDR3 coding sequence is TGCGCCAGCAGCTTGGAGGGGCAGACCCCAGATACGCAGTATTTT. The chain joins TRBV5-1 to TRBJ2-3; TRBD1 is a possible D gene (5 bases). Germline V lookup: CDR1 SGHRS, CDR2 YFSETQ. The V end lost 0 bases, the J end lost 4 bases, and 12 bases lay between the germline ends. The CDR3 consists of 15 residues.

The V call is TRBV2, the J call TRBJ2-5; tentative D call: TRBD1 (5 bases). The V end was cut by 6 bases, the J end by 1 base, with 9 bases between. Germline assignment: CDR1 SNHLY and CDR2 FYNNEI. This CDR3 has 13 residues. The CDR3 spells CASRTGIQETQYF. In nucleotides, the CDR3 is TGTGCCAGCAGAACAGGAATCCAAGAGACCCAGTACTTC.

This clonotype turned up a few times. The CDR3 region is CASSLEGRSEYF. CDR3 nucleotides: TGTGCCAGCAGCTTAGAGGGGCGGAGTGAGTACTTC. The rearrangement joins TRBV7-9 to TRBJ2-5; TRBD1 is a possible D gene (5 bases). V was trimmed by 1 base and J by 12 bases, leaving 12 bases between them. The CDR3 runs to 12 residues. Germline V gene lookup returns CDR1 SEHNR and CDR2 FQNEAQ (reference sequence).

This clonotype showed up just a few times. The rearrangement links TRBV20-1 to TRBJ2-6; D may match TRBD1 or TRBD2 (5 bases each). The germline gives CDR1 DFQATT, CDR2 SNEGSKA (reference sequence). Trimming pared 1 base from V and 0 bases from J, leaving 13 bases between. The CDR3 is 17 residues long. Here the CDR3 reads CSARVGRASSGANVLTF. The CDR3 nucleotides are TGCAGTGCTAGAGTGGGGCGGGCCAGCTCTGGGGCCAACGTCCTGACTTTC.

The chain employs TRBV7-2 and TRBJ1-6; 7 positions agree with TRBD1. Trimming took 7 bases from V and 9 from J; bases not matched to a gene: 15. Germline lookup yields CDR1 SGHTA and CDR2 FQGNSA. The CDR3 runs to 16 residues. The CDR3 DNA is TGTGCCAGCAAGACGAGCTGGGGACAGCTGGGTTCACCCCTCCACTTT. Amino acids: CASKTSWGQLGSPLHF.

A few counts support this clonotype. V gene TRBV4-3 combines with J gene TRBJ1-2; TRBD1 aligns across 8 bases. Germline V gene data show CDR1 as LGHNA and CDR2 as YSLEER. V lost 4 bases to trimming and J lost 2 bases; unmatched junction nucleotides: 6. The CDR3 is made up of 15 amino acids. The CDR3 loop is CASSLGQVVNYGYTF. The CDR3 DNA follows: TGCGCCAGCAGCCTGGGACAGGTTGTAAACTATGGCTACACCTTC.

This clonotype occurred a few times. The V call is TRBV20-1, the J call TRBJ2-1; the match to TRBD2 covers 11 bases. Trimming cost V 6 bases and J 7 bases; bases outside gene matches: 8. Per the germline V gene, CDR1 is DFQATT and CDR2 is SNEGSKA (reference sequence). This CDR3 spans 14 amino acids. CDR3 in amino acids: CSAPSGGLGNEQFF. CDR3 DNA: TGCAGTGCCCCTAGCGGGGGGCTGGGTAATGAGCAGTTCTTC.

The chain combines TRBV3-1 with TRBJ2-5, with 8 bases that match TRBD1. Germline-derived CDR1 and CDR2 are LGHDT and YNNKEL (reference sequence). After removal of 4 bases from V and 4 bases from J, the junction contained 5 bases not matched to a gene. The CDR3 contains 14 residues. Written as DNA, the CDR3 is TGTGCCAGCAGCCCACCGGGACAGGCAGAGACCCAGTACTTC. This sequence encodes CASSPPGQAETQYF.

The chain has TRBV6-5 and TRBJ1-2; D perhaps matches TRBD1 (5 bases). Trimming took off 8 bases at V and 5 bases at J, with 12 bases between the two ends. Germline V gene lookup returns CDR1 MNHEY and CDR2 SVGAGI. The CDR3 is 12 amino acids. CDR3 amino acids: CASSTGLYGYTF. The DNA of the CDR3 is TGTGCCAGCTCTACAGGTCTTTATGGCTACACCTTC.

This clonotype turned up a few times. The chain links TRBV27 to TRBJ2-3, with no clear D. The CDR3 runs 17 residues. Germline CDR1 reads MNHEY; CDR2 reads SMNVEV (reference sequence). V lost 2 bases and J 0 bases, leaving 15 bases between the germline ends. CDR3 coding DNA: TGTGCCAGCAGTTTACGCCCCCCCCCAGCTAGCACAGATACGCAGTATTTT. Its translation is CASSLRPPPASTDTQYF.

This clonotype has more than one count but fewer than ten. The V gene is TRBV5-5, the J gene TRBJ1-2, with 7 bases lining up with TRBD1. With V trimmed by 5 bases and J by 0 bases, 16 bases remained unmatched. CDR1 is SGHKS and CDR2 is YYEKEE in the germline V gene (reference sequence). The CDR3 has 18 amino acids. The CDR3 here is CASSLQPGQRISNYGYTF. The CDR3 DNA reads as TGTGCCAGCAGTCTCCAACCGGGACAGAGAATTTCTAACTATGGCTACACCTTC.

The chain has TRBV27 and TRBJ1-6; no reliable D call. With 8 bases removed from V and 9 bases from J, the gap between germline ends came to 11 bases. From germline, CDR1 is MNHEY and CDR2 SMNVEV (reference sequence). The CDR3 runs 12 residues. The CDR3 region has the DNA TGTGCCAGCGATAGGGCGGTTTCACCCCTCCACTTT. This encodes CASDRAVSPLHF.

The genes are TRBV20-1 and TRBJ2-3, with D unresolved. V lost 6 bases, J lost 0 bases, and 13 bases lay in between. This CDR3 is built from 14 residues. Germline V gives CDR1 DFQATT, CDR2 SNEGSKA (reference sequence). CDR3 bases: TGCAGTGCGCAAAAGACGCCTAGCACAGATACGCAGTATTTT. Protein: CSAQKTPSTDTQYF.

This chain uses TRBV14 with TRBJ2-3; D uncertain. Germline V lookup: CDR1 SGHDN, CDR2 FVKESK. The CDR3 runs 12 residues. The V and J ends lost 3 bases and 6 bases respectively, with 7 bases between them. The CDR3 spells CASSHSSDTQYF. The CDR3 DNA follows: TGTGCCAGCAGCCATTCATCCGATACGCAGTATTTT. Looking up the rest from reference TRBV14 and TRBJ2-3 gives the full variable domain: EAGVTQFPSHSVIEKGQTVTLRCDPISGHDNLYWYRRVMGKEIKFLLHFVKESKQDESGMPNNRFLAERTGGTYSTLKVQPAELEDSGVYFCASSHSSDTQYFGPGTRLTVL.

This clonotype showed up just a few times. The CDR3 spells CASSLSPETSFSQEQFF. The CDR3 nucleotides are TGTGCCAGCTCACTCTCTCCCGAGACTAGCTTCTCTCAGGAGCAGTTCTTC. The chain uses TRBV18 and TRBJ2-1, with 7 positions matching TRBD2. CDR3 size: 17 residues. Germline CDR1 and CDR2: KGHSH and LQKENI. V shed 4 bases, J shed 10 bases, and the junction held 19 bases outside the gene matches. The variable domain in full, completed from reference TRBV18 and TRBJ2-1, reads NAGVMQNPRHLVRRRGQEARLRCSPMKGHSHVYWYRQLPEEGLKFMVYLQKENIIDESGMPKERFSAEFPKEGPSILRIQQVVRGDSAAYFCASSLSPETSFSQEQFFGPGTRLTVL.

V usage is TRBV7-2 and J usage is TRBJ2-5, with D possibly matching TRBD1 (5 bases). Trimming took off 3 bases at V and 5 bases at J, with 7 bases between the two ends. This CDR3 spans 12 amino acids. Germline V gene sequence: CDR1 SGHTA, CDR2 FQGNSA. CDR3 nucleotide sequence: TGTGCCAGCAGCTTCAGGGCTGAGACCCAGTACTTC. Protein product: CASSFRAETQYF.

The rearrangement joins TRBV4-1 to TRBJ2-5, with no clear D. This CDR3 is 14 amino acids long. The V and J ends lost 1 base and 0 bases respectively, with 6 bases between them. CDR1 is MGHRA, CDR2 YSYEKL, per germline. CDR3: CASSQGANQETQYF. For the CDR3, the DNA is TGCGCCAGCAGCCAAGGGGCTAACCAAGAGACCCAGTACTTC.

The CDR3 loop is CASSQGARGASGVRDTQYF. The CDR3 region has the DNA TGCGCCAGCAGCCAAGGGGCCCGCGGGGCTAGCGGGGTTAGAGATACGCAGTATTTT. This chain links TRBV4-1 with TRBJ2-3; 9 bases match TRBD2. Germline V gene sequence: CDR1 MGHRA, CDR2 YSYEKL. The J segment lost 5 bases and the V segment lost 1 base, leaving 16 bases of the junction unmatched. CDR3 length equals 19 residues.